The T cell receptor beta chain under discussion was sequenced for a study of T cell repertoires in cytomegalovirus infection. Looking at the study overall: Matching HLA type and CMV infection were both indicated by public TCR beta signatures. Study-wide results and caveats: Cumulative frequency of public TCR beta families picked out carriers of CMV plus the relevant HLA. HLA-C-restricted CMV-specific TCR beta clonotypes were dominant in the ex vivo response.

This clonotype was seen a handful of times. The antigen remains undetermined. The CDR3 loop spans 13 amino acids. The trim removed 3 bases at V and 7 bases at J, leaving 3 bases unmatched. The germline V gene encodes CDR1 MDHEN and CDR2 SYDVKM. A single record per CDR3 protein comes from TCRdb applying MiXCR to the reads. The sample carries around 490,000 distinct CDR3 sequences, approximately 26% recorded once. Sequencing was performed on PBMCs. This sequence was found in a human donor in good health (CMV status not recorded). Some clones in this sample may be carry-over from other donors' samples. The chain couples TRBV28 to TRBJ2-5; 9 bases fit TRBD1. The CDR3 reads CASSFRQGGTQYF. The DNA for the CDR3 is TGTGCCAGCAGTTTCCGACAGGGGGGGACCCAGTACTTC.